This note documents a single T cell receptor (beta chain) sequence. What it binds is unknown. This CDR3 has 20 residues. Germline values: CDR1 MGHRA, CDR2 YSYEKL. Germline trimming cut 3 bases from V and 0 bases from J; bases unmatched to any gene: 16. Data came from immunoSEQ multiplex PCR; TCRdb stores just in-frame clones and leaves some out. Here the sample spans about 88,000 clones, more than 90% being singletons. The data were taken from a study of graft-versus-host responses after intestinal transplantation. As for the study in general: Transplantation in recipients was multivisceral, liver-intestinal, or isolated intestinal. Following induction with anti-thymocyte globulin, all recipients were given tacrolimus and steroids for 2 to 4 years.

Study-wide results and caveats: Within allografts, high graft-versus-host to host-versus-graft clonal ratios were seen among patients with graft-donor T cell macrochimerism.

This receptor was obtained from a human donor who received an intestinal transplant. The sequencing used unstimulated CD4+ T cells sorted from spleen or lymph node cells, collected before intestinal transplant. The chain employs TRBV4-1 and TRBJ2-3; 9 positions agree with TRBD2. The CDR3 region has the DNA TGCGCCAGCAGCCATCTCCTGGGGCGCGGACTAGCGAGTAGCACAGATACGCAGTATTTT. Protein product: CASSHLLGRGLASSTDTQYF.